This record concerns one TCR beta chain sequence. Germline V gene lookup returns CDR1 SGHTA and CDR2 FQGTGA. V was trimmed by 5 bases and J by 7 bases, leaving 18 bases between them. The CDR3 runs 15 residues. This sample stems from a study of T-cell reconstitution after alpha-beta-depleted transplantation in children. During its preparation, the TCRbeta library received unique molecular identifiers. A single record per CDR3 protein comes from TCRdb applying MiXCR to the PCR reads. The repertoire has about 540,000 distinct CDR3 sequences, 27% of them found once; the top ten carry around a third. This clonotype was obtained from a boy under two years old with Wiskott-Aldrich syndrome, due to receive a stem cell transplant. The V and J genes are TRBV7-3 and TRBJ1-5; D unresolved. This material consisted of PBMCs, taken before TCRalphabeta/CD19-depleted stem cell transplant. CDR3 bases: TGTGCCAGCAGCCCAAAATGGCGTACAGTACAGCCCCAGCATTTT. Protein: CASSPKWRTVQPQHF. The whole variable domain, filled in from reference TRBV7-3 and TRBJ1-5, reads GAGVSQTPSNKVTEKGKYVELRCDPISGHTALYWYRQSLGQGPEFLIYFQGTGAADDSGLPNDRFFAVRPEGSVSTLKIQRTERGDSAVYLCASSPKWRTVQPQHFGDGTRLSIL.